This T cell receptor (beta chain) emerged from a study of shared clonotypes between healthy human individuals. About the research overall: Donors, aged 18 to 49, were a couple of women and a few men. General study points: Rarefaction indicated that sorted-subset sequencing remained incomplete although depth was large. The authors expected sequencing depth to affect clonotype sharing among donors.

Libraries were prepared by immunoSEQ multiplex PCR; TCRdb keeps only in-frame clonotypes and omits some of them. The table lists some 2,100,000 clones, approximately 94% of them singletons. With respect to this clone: Its antigen is as yet unknown.

This CDR3 region has 14 residues. Trimming left V 10 bases short and J 2 bases short, with 15 bases between. Germline V gene lookup returns CDR1 SNHLY and CDR2 FYNNEI. CD8 cells classed as naive were CD45RO-negative and positively selected for CCR7, excluding terminally differentiated effector memory CD45RA+ cells. This TCR came from a man aged 18 to 29 in good health. Some clones in this sample may be carry-over from other donors' samples. The chain employs TRBV2 and TRBJ1-5; D unclear. The sample comprised naive CD8+ T cells from PBMCs. CDR3 in DNA: TGTGCCACCGAGGAGGGCGACGGCAATCAGCCCCAGCATTTT. As protein: CATEEGDGNQPQHF.